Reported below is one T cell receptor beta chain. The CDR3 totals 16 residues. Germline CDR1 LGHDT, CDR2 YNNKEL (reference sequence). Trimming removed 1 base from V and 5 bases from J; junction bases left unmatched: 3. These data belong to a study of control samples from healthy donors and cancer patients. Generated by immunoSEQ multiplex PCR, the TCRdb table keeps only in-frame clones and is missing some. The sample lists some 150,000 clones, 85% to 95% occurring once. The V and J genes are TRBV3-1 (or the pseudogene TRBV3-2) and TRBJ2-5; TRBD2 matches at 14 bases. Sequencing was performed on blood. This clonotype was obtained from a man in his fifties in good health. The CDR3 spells CASSQGLAGGGETQYF. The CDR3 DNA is TGTGCCAGCAGCCAAGGACTAGCGGGAGGGGGCGAGACCCAGTACTTC.